The next 27 T cell receptor beta chains were all read from a single sample in a study of regulatory T cells in long-lasting Graves disease. Indicated time point: newly diagnosed GD, antithyroid drugs for less than 3 months. The TCR library used RNA extracted from PBMCs. Through Arm-PCR of CDR3 regions and iRepertoire HTBI primers, TCR beta libraries were built. MiXCR, run by TCRdb on the multiplex PCR reads, gives a single entry per CDR3 protein. Of roughly 320,000 distinct CDR3 sequences listed, approximately 15% are singletons. This same sample was also taken into another study, of T cells in Graves' hyperthyroidism and ophthalmopathy.

This sample comprised peripheral blood mononuclear cells (PBMCs), obtained at new diagnosis, from a patient treated with antithyroid drugs. The receptors were sampled from a man in his forties with Graves disease.

This clonotype has just a few counts. CDR3 in DNA: TGCAGCACCGCGGAAAGCTCCTACAATGAGCAGTTCTTC. Protein product: CSTAESSYNEQFF. The V gene is TRBV29-1, the J gene TRBJ2-1; D is uncertain. The CDR3 is made up of 13 amino acids. The V gene's germline CDR1 is SQVTM and CDR2 ANQGSEA. The germline V and J ends were trimmed by 8 bases and 0 bases, with 11 bases remaining between them.

The rearrangement links TRBV10-3 to TRBJ1-1; 10 bases line up with TRBD1. The length of the CDR3 is 15 residues. Germline V gene data show CDR1 as ENHRY and CDR2 as SYGVKD. V gave up 4 bases and J gave up 5 bases; unmatched junction bases: 7. The CDR3 DNA reads as TGTGCCATCAGTGCATACGGACAGGGGGGAACTGAAGCTTTCTTT. This sequence encodes CAISAYGQGGTEAFF.

This clonotype was counted a single time. The chain uses TRBV18 and TRBJ2-5, with D perhaps matching TRBD2 (5 bases). The V end lost 4 bases, the J end lost 7 bases, and 16 bases lay between the germline ends. This CDR3 comprises 14 residues. CDR1 KGHSH and CDR2 LQKENI come from the germline V gene. CDR3 residues: CASSLGHRDVTQYF. In DNA form, the CDR3 reads TGTGCCAGCTCACTAGGGCACCGGGATGTGACCCAGTACTTC. Looking up the rest from reference TRBV18 and TRBJ2-5 gives the full variable domain: NAGVMQNPRHLVRRRGQEARLRCSPMKGHSHVYWYRQLPEEGLKFMVYLQKENIIDESGMPKERFSAEFPKEGPSILRIQQVVRGDSAAYFCASSLGHRDVTQYFGPGTRLLVL.

The chain joins TRBV28 to TRBJ2-3; 14 positions agree with TRBD2. V lost 5 bases and J lost 1; bases outside the gene matches: 8. CDR1 is MDHEN and CDR2 is SYDVKM in the germline V gene. The CDR3 consists of 18 residues. The CDR3 is CASSPRLAGGPRTDTQYF. The DNA of the CDR3 is TGTGCCAGCAGTCCTCGACTAGCGGGAGGGCCCCGCACAGATACGCAGTATTTT. Variable domain in full (rest from reference TRBV28 and TRBJ2-3): DVKVTQSSRYLVKRTGEKVFLECVQDMDHENMFWYRQDPGLGLRLIYFSYDVKMKEKGDIPEGYSVSREKKERFSLILESASTNQTSMYLCASSPRLAGGPRTDTQYFGPGTRLTVL.

This clonotype was observed at least ten times. The rearrangement links TRBV28 to TRBJ1-3; D is unclear. This CDR3 region has 15 residues. Deletions cut 6 bases from V and 0 bases from J, with 12 bases between. Germline V gene lookup returns CDR1 MDHEN and CDR2 SYDVKM. For the CDR3, the DNA is TGTGCCAGCAGCCAAGTTGGGAGCTCTGGAAACACCATATATTTT. Protein: CASSQVGSSGNTIYF.

This chain uses TRBV19 with TRBJ1-4; D gene unclear. From germline, CDR1 is LNHDA and CDR2 SQIVND (reference sequence). V was clipped by 5 bases and J by 7 bases, with 17 bases between them. CDR3 size: 15 residues. The CDR3 is CASSAFQNAVEKLFF. The CDR3 DNA is TGTGCCAGTAGTGCCTTCCAAAACGCGGTTGAAAAACTGTTTTTT.

The sample holds many counts of this clonotype. This chain connects TRBV2 to TRBJ2-7; D is unresolved. Trimming stripped 6 bases from V and 0 bases from J, with 6 bases between. The CDR3 is 12 residues long. The germline V gene has CDR1 SNHLY and CDR2 FYNNEI. The CDR3 bases are TGTGCCAGCAGGGTGAGCTCCTACGAGCAGTACTTC. Amino acid sequence: CASRVSSYEQYF.

This clonotype came up many times. The CDR3 region has the DNA TGTGCCAGCAGCGGGGGGACAGGGAGGGAGCAGTACTTC. It yields the protein CASSGGTGREQYF. V gene TRBV7-3 combines with J gene TRBJ2-7; 9 bases are shared with TRBD1. CDR3 length: 13 residues. From germline, CDR1 is SGHTA and CDR2 FQGTGA. V lost 5 bases, J lost 7 bases, and 6 bases stayed unmatched.

This clonotype appeared a few times. A read error may explain this, as a much larger clone is one base away. The gene calls are TRBV11-2 and TRBJ1-5; D is unclear. The CDR3 consists of 15 residues. The germline CDR1 and CDR2 sequences are SGHAT and FQNNGV. The CDR3 DNA sequence: TGTGTCAGCAGCCCCGGGTTGCGTAGCAATCAGCCCCAGCATTTT. Protein sequence: CVSSPGLRSNQPQHF.

This chain links TRBV28 with TRBJ1-5, with TRBD1 matching 8 bases. The CDR3 runs 17 residues. Trimming at V came to 5 bases and at J to 4 bases, leaving 13 bases not matched to a gene. Germline CDR1 and CDR2: MDHEN and SYDVKM. CDR3 region: CASSINRGLRRNQPQHF. The CDR3 region has the DNA TGTGCCAGCAGTATCAACAGGGGGTTACGAAGGAATCAGCCCCAGCATTTT.

This clonotype occurred a few times. The chain uses TRBV28 and TRBJ1-4, with TRBD1 as a possible D gene (6 bases). Trimming stripped 7 bases from V and 3 bases from J, with 12 bases between. Germline V CDR1 and CDR2: MDHEN, SYDVKM. The CDR3 runs to 14 residues. CDR3 DNA sequence: TGTGCCAGCACCCAGGGGATGCCTAATGAAAAACTGTTTTTT. It yields the protein CASTQGMPNEKLFF.

The V gene is TRBV30, the J gene TRBJ2-1; 10 nucleotides line up with TRBD2. In germline, CDR1 is GTSNPN, CDR2 SVGIG (reference sequence). CDR3 size: 15 residues. V lost 1 base, J lost 3 bases, and 3 bases stayed unmatched. The CDR3 sequence: CAWSEGTSVYNEQFF. CDR3 nucleotides: TGTGCCTGGAGTGAAGGGACTAGCGTCTACAATGAGCAGTTCTTC.

This clonotype was observed at least ten times. The chain has TRBV27 and TRBJ2-4, with a weak D call TRBD1 (5 bases). Germline V lookup: CDR1 MNHEY, CDR2 SMNVEV (reference sequence). Trimming took 5 bases from V and 7 from J, leaving 12 bases between them. The CDR3 contains 13 residues. In DNA form, the CDR3 reads TGTGCCAGCAGTCTCCTTCAGGGCAACATTCAGTACTTC. This translates into CASSLLQGNIQYF.

Many counts were recorded for this clonotype. The chain recombines TRBV7-9 with TRBJ2-7; no clear D gene. Germline V gene lookup returns CDR1 SEHNR and CDR2 FQNEAQ (reference sequence). The CDR3 runs 13 residues. V gave up 3 bases and J gave up 2 bases, with 8 bases separating them. The CDR3 is CASSFLGTYEQYF. CDR3 sequence (DNA): TGTGCCAGCAGCTTCTTAGGAACCTACGAGCAGTACTTC. The whole variable domain, remainder taken from reference TRBV7-9 and TRBJ2-7, is DTGVSQNPRHKITKRGQNVTFRCDPISEHNRLYWYRQTLGQGPEFLTYFQNEAQLEKSRLLSDRFSAERPKGSFSTLEIQRTEQGDSAMYLCASSFLGTYEQYFGPGTRLTVT.

This clonotype was detected many times. The V call is TRBV28, the J call TRBJ2-1; TRBD1 agrees at 9 bases. CDR1 is MDHEN, CDR2 SYDVKM, per germline. Trimming took 6 bases from V and 3 from J; bases not matched to a gene: 6. The CDR3 is 15 amino acids. This chain's CDR3 is CASSLTGGDYNEQFF. In nucleotides, the CDR3 is TGTGCCAGCAGCCTGACAGGGGGGGACTACAATGAGCAGTTCTTC.

At least ten counts were recorded for this clonotype. This chain joins TRBV6-9 and TRBJ2-5; 8 positions match TRBD1. V shed 3 bases, J shed 2 bases, and the junction held 2 bases outside the gene matches. The CDR3 spans 14 residues. CDR1 and CDR2 (germline): MNHGY, SVAAGI. The CDR3: CASSYRTGQETQYF. In DNA, the CDR3 is TGTGCCAGCAGTTACAGGACAGGGCAAGAGACCCAGTACTTC.

A note on this clonotype: The likely explanation is a read error, given a far larger clone one base away. This chain joins TRBV28 and TRBJ2-1; the match to TRBD1 covers 9 bases. The trim removed 4 bases at V and 10 bases at J, leaving 17 bases unmatched. Germline V gives CDR1 MDHEN, CDR2 SYDVKM. The CDR3 is 17 amino acids. CDR3 bases: TGTGCCAGCAGTTCGTGGGGGAGAGGACAGGGGAACTACGAGCAGTTCTTC. It specifies CASSSWGRGQGNYEQFF.

As concerns this clonotype: This likely reflects a read error, since a far larger clone is one base away. The V call is TRBV11-1, the J call TRBJ2-3, with TRBD1 matching 7 bases. The last part of the DNA fits TRBJ2-1 better; the J call may be wrong. This CDR3 is 14 amino acids long. Per germline, CDR1 SGHAT and CDR2 FQDESV (reference sequence). CDR3 bases: TGTGCCAGCAGCTTCGGGACAGCGGCCTACGAGCAGTTCTTC. As protein: CASSFGTAAYEQFF.

The table lists this clonotype with many counts. The chain joins TRBV12-3 or TRBV12-4 to TRBJ2-7; 12 bases fit TRBD2. With 1 base clipped from V and 6 bases from J, the junction kept 7 bases outside the gene matches. The length of the CDR3 is 16 residues. The CDR3 spells CASSLDASGGASEQYF. In nucleotides, the CDR3 is TGTGCCAGCAGTTTAGATGCTAGCGGGGGGGCCTCCGAGCAGTACTTC.

This clonotype was observed at least ten times. CDR3 DNA sequence: TGTGCCAGCTCACCACGCGGCAGGGGCCTCTACAATGAGCAGTTCTTC. Its translation: CASSPRGRGLYNEQFF. This chain joins TRBV18 and TRBJ2-1; tentative D call: TRBD1 (6 bases). V lost 1 base and J 3 bases, leaving 13 bases between the germline ends. In germline, CDR1 is KGHSH, CDR2 LQKENI. The CDR3 has 16 amino acids.

This clonotype was counted at least ten times. Its ends do not fully match the called genes, so a read error is possible. The gene calls are TRBV5-1 and TRBJ2-3, with 13 bases identical to TRBD2. Germline CDR1 reads SGHRS; CDR2 reads YFSETQ. The CDR3 length is 15 residues. In nucleotides, the CDR3 is TGTGCCAGCAGTGGACTAGCGGGGGGCACAGATACGCAGTATTTT. Translating it yields CASSGLAGGTDTQYF.

In its sample, this clonotype was seen many times. The chain is built from TRBV20-1 and TRBJ1-6, with 8 bases that match TRBD1. J lost 8 bases, V lost 5 bases, and 5 bases had no gene match. Per germline, CDR1 DFQATT and CDR2 SNEGSKA (reference sequence). The CDR3 is made up of 13 amino acids. The CDR3 DNA is TGCAGTGCTGCCCAGGGGGCGTATTCACCCCTCCACTTT. This gives the protein CSAAQGAYSPLHF.

The CDR3 nucleotides read TGTGCCAGCAGTTCCACAGGAAGCTATGGCTACACCTTC. This sequence encodes CASSSTGSYGYTF. The chain couples TRBV6-9 to TRBJ1-2, with D possibly matching TRBD1 (5 bases). CDR1 and CDR2 (germline): MNHGY, SVAAGI. CDR3 length: 13 residues. The V and J ends lost 4 bases and 4 bases respectively, with 10 bases between them.

The V and J genes are TRBV27 and TRBJ2-2; D remains ambiguous. V dropped 7 bases and J dropped 7 bases, with 10 bases sitting between them. The germline gives CDR1 MNHEY, CDR2 SMNVEV (reference sequence). The CDR3 runs to 12 residues. Here the CDR3 reads CASTSGFGELFF. The CDR3 nucleotides read TGTGCCAGCACCTCGGGCTTCGGGGAGCTGTTTTTT.

At least ten counts were recorded for this clonotype. V gene TRBV4-2 combines with J gene TRBJ2-1; 7 positions agree with TRBD2. The V gene end was trimmed by 5 bases and the J gene end by 2 bases; junction bases not matched to a gene: 9. Germline CDR1 reads LGHNA; CDR2 reads YNFKEQ. The CDR3 covers 16 residues. The CDR3 nucleotides read TGTGCCAGCAGCACTATCACGGGGGGTACCTACAATGAGCAGTTCTTC. This gives the protein CASSTITGGTYNEQFF.

Note on this clonotype: This could be a read error, since a much larger clone is one nucleotide away. As the CDR3 is not closed by the conserved phenylalanine or tryptophan, this likely results from a read error. V is TRBV5-1 and J is TRBJ1-1; 7 positions match TRBD1. The CDR3 contains 15 residues. Trimming removed 0 bases from V and 4 bases from J; junction bases left unmatched: 6. Looked up from germline, CDR1 is SGHRS and CDR2 is YFSETQ. CDR3 nucleotides: TGCGCCAGCAGCTTGGAAGGGGGCGTGGGCACTGAAGCTTTCCTT. As protein: CASSLEGGVGTEAFL.

The chain joins TRBV6-2 or TRBV6-3 to TRBJ1-1; 8 bases are a match to TRBD1. With 6 bases clipped from V and 0 bases from J, the junction kept 12 bases outside the gene matches. The CDR3 is 17 amino acids. Germline lookup yields CDR1 MNHEY and CDR2 SVGEGT. Written as DNA, the CDR3 is TGTGCCAGCAGACACGTGGGCCGACAGGGGTTGAACACTGAAGCTTTCTTT. Translation: CASRHVGRQGLNTEAFF.